This TCR beta chain was identified in a study of metastatic and nonmetastatic thyroid tumors. TCRdb recomputed clones from the PCR reads via MiXCR. The repertoire holds about 6,200 clones, approximately 31% seen once, with 15% to 20% in the top ten. V lost 4 bases and J lost 8; bases outside the gene matches: 4. The CDR3 spans 14 residues. Germline V gene lookup returns CDR1 KGHDR and CDR2 SFDVKD. This clone was recorded a few times. Each patient went into thyroid surgery without having received any treatment. The sample comprised adjacent normal tissue. This rearrangement joins TRBV24-1 to TRBJ1-2; 12 bases line up with TRBD1. This sequence originates from a female donor with papillary thyroid cancer or a benign thyroid nodule (not recorded which). Some clones in this sample may be carry-over from other donors' samples. The CDR3 region is CATSDTGTGGGYTF. The CDR3 DNA reads TGTGCCACCAGTGACACCGGGACAGGGGGCGGCTACACCTTC.